Shown below are 6 T cell receptor beta chains from a single sample sequenced in a study of blood T cell repertoires in COVID-19. Produced via immunoSEQ multiplex PCR; TCRdb's table is partial and in-frame only. The repertoire has some 4,000 clones, approximately 89% of them found once; the top ten carry under 6%. The sample was peripheral blood. These receptors came from a woman aged 65 to 85 with active COVID-19.

The CDR3 region has the DNA TGTGCCTGGAGGGACAGGGTTTTGGAAAAACTGTTTTTT. Amino acid sequence: CAWRDRVLEKLFF. The chain recombines TRBV30 with TRBJ1-4, with 8 bases matching TRBD1. The CDR3 is made up of 13 amino acids. The germline gives CDR1 GTSNPN, CDR2 SVGIG (reference sequence). With 3 bases clipped from V and 8 bases from J, the junction kept 5 bases outside the gene matches.

The gene calls are TRBV4-2 and TRBJ1-1; the match to TRBD1 covers 8 bases. Germline lookup yields CDR1 LGHNA and CDR2 YNFKEQ. The CDR3 totals 15 residues. Trimming at V came to 0 bases and at J to 4 bases, leaving 4 bases not matched to a gene. The CDR3 nucleotides are TGTGCCAGCAGCCAAGACCCCGGACAGGGCACTGAAGCTTTCTTT. Encoded protein: CASSQDPGQGTEAFF.

This chain uses TRBV7-2 with TRBJ1-2; 9 bases map to TRBD1. After removal of 2 bases from V and 7 bases from J, the junction contained 11 bases not matched to a gene. The length of the CDR3 is 16 residues. In germline, CDR1 is SGHTA, CDR2 FQGNSA. CDR3: CASSLFYGTGSGGYTF. The DNA of the CDR3 is TGTGCCAGCAGCTTATTTTACGGGACAGGGTCGGGTGGCTACACCTTC.

The chain is built from TRBV15 and TRBJ1-2; unclear D gene. Per germline, CDR1 LNHNV and CDR2 YYDKDF (reference sequence). The CDR3 is 13 residues long. V lost 5 bases and J 4 bases, leaving 11 bases between the germline ends. DNA for the CDR3: TGTGCCACCAGCGCATTGGGCCTCTATGGCTACACCTTC. It translates to CATSALGLYGYTF.

V is TRBV9 and J is TRBJ1-2; D might be TRBD1 (5 bases). The V gene's germline CDR1 is SGDLS and CDR2 YYNGEE. Trimming removed 1 base at V and 3 bases at J, with 19 bases between. CDR3 length equals 17 residues. CDR3 sequence reads: CASSVSIGREDYYGYTF. The CDR3 DNA sequence: TGTGCCAGCAGCGTATCCATCGGCAGGGAGGACTACTATGGCTACACCTTC.

The chain carries TRBV4-3 and TRBJ2-1; TRBD2 matches at 8 bases. The germline V gene has CDR1 LGHNA and CDR2 YSLEER. The CDR3 has 15 amino acids. With 4 bases clipped from V and 4 bases from J, the junction kept 6 bases outside the gene matches. CDR3 in DNA: TGCGCCAGCAGCCCCGGGCGGGGGGCATACAATGAGCAGTTCTTC. Amino acids: CASSPGRGAYNEQFF.